This T cell receptor beta chain stems from a study of control samples from healthy donors and cancer patients. The assay was immunoSEQ multiplex PCR, and TCRdb's table has in-frame clones only and misses some. The sample has about 410,000 clones, around 90% seen once. This CDR3 contains 12 residues. Germline V CDR1 and CDR2: SGHKS, YYEKEE (reference sequence). Trimming took off 5 bases at V and 0 bases at J, with 5 bases between the two ends. Sequencing was done on a sample of PBMCs. This TCR came from a man aged 40-49 years with head and neck cancer. The chain has TRBV5-5 and TRBJ1-1; unclear D gene. CDR3 protein: CASRDLNTEAFF. The CDR3 DNA reads TGTGCCAGCAGGGACCTGAACACTGAAGCTTTCTTT.